What follows is one T cell receptor beta chain and its context. The data belong to a study of T cell changes during pregnancy in multiple sclerosis. Some clones are missing from TCRdb's copy, which holds only in-frame ones; the method was immunoSEQ multiplex PCR. The sample holds 15,000 to 20,000 clones, approximately 88% seen once. CDR3 length: 13 amino acids. With 0 bases removed from V and 8 bases from J, the gap between germline ends came to 9 bases. Per the germline V gene, CDR1 is SGHRS and CDR2 is YFSETQ. The chain combines TRBV5-1 with TRBJ1-5; a possible D gene is TRBD1 (6 bases). Material: CD8+ T cells from peripheral blood mononuclear cells, obtained after pregnancy. This receptor was identified in a female donor in good health, enrolled as a control in a pregnancy study. The CDR3 DNA follows: TGCGCCAGCAGCTTGGAGGGGGACAAGCCCCAGCATTTT. Its protein is CASSLEGDKPQHF. Supplemented by reference TRBV5-1 and TRBJ1-5, the full variable domain reads KAGVTQTPRYLIKTRGQQVTLSCSPISGHRSVSWYQQTPGQGLQFLFEYFSETQRNKGNFPGRFSGRQFSNSRSEMNVSTLELGDSALYLCASSLEGDKPQHFGDGTRLSIL.